Reported below is one T cell receptor (beta chain). The data were obtained in a study of sequential checkpoint blockade in melanoma. Study-wide context: First-line arms were nivolumab then ipilimumab, or the reverse, randomized 1:1.

Looked up from germline, CDR1 is LGHNA and CDR2 is YSLEER. V gave up 0 bases and J gave up 5 bases, with 7 bases separating them. This CDR3 contains 13 residues. Measured with immunoSEQ multiplex PCR; TCRdb has only the in-frame clones, and not every one. The repertoire holds about 1,300 clones, with roughly 65% as singletons. Treatment in this sample: randomized to nivolumab then ipilimumab (arm A) or the reverse (arm B). Patients had received no earlier DNA-damaging chemotherapy. Live CD3+CD8+ CD19− CD56− cells were sorted from PBMCs. The source material was CD8+ T cells sorted from blood (inferred from file names), sampled from a patient given nivolumab and ipilimumab in sequence. This chain uses TRBV4-3 with TRBJ1-1; D uncertain. The clonotype comes from a human donor with melanoma. The DNA of the CDR3 is TGCGCCAGCAGCCAAGAGGCGGAGACTGAAGCTTTCTTT. Residues: CASSQEAETEAFF.